One TCR beta chain is described in this entry. As yet, its antigen is unknown. The V gene end was trimmed by 4 bases and the J gene end by 5 bases; junction bases not matched to a gene: 8. CDR1 is ENHRY and CDR2 is SYGVKD in the germline V gene. The CDR3 is made up of 16 amino acids. Indicated time point: cycle 4 day 1 (C4D1), after five to seven weeks of nivolumab. Every patient had relapsed following autologous stem cell transplantation, and cohorts differed in brentuximab vedotin exposure. The sample comes from a study of PD-1 blockade in classical Hodgkin lymphoma. Data came from immunoSEQ multiplex PCR; TCRdb stores just in-frame clones and leaves some out. Here the sample spans under 130,000 clones, approximately 89% being singletons. Study-wide results and caveats: Newly diagnosed patients reportedly trailed healthy donors in baseline TCR diversity. The study found complete responders had baseline diversity similar to newly diagnosed patients. Only CD4+ TCR diversity, not CD8+, had risen significantly by C4D1.

The chain carries TRBV10-3 and TRBJ2-2; 9 positions match TRBD2. The receptor comes from a human donor with classical Hodgkin lymphoma. This specimen was peripheral blood mononuclear cells (PBMCs), taken before the fourth cycle of nivolumab. The DNA for the CDR3 is TGTGCCATCAGTGGGGGTAGCGGGAGAGGAACCGGGGAGCTGTTTTTT. Protein: CAISGGSGRGTGELFF.